The 23 T cell receptor beta chains below come from one sample, sequenced in a study of blood T cell repertoires in COVID-19 (dated by TCRdb to about 2020). Libraries were made using the immunoSEQ multiplex PCR assay. TCRdb obtained this table from immuneACCESS and retained in-frame rearrangements with V and J assigned. These tables miss some clones; where compared with another copy, unresolved V genes account for less than half of the shortfall, and the remainder is unexplained. This sample is represented by hundreds of thousands of clones; 85% of them were singletons. The ten biggest clones cover roughly 5.3% of the sample. Sequencing was performed on peripheral blood. The receptors were gathered from a man aged 50-60 years with COVID-19, enrolled during active disease.

The chain is built from TRBV28 and TRBJ2-2; 9 bases line up with TRBD1. Germline CDR1 reads MDHEN; CDR2 reads SYDVKM. The junction had 0 bases not matched to a gene; V was cut back by 2 bases and J by 2 bases. The CDR3 length is 15 residues. The CDR3 loop reads CASSLTGGNTGELFF. The CDR3 DNA reads as TGTGCCAGCAGTTTAACAGGGGGCAACACCGGGGAGCTGTTTTTT.

This chain connects TRBV10-3 to TRBJ1-2, with a weak D call TRBD1 (5 bases). The V gene's germline CDR1 is ENHRY and CDR2 SYGVKD. There are 12 residues in the CDR3. Trimming cost V 6 bases and J 4 bases, with 9 bases left between them. The CDR3 region has the DNA TGTGCCATCAGCATAAGGGGCTATGGCTACACCTTC. It is translated as CAISIRGYGYTF.

The rearrangement links TRBV6-5 to TRBJ2-5, with TRBD1 matching over 9 bases. The CDR3 has 14 residues. Germline loops: CDR1 MNHEY, CDR2 SVGAGI. With V trimmed by 5 bases and J by 1 base, 2 bases remained unmatched. CDR3 coding DNA: TGTGCCAGCAGTAGACAGGGGGTCCAAGAGACCCAGTACTTC. Amino acid sequence: CASSRQGVQETQYF.

Written as DNA, the CDR3 is TGTGCCAGCAGCTTATCCGGGGGGGCCATCTATGAGCAGTTCTTC. This sequence encodes CASSLSGGAIYEQFF. The chain joins TRBV7-2 to TRBJ2-1; TRBD2 matches 8 bases. This CDR3 region has 15 residues. The ends lost 2 bases at V and 8 bases at J; junction bases unmatched: 8. Germline-derived CDR1 and CDR2 are SGHTA and FQGNSA.

V gene TRBV6-5 combines with J gene TRBJ1-5; D is possibly TRBD1 (5 bases). The germline gives CDR1 MNHEY, CDR2 SVGAGI. Trimming stripped 6 bases from V and 3 bases from J, with 6 bases between. CDR3 length equals 12 residues. The CDR3 reads CASRQVNQPQHF. The CDR3 nucleotides read TGTGCCAGCAGACAGGTCAATCAGCCCCAGCATTTT.

This chain joins TRBV4-2 and TRBJ2-3; 10 bases match TRBD2. The CDR3 totals 15 residues. The V gene's germline CDR1 is LGHNA and CDR2 YNFKEQ. V gave up 5 bases and J gave up 0 bases; unmatched junction bases: 2. CDR3 loop: CASSGLAASTDTQYF. The CDR3 bases are TGTGCCAGCAGCGGACTAGCGGCTAGCACAGATACGCAGTATTTT.

The chain uses TRBV6-5 and TRBJ2-5; D is perhaps TRBD1 (6 bases). V was pared by 11 bases and J by 4 bases, with 17 bases between. CDR3 length: 13 residues. Germline values: CDR1 MNHEY, CDR2 SVGAGI. The CDR3 DNA sequence: TGTGCCGGTCAAACAGGGAATCGAGAGACCCAGTACTTC. It encodes CAGQTGNRETQYF.

V gene TRBV11-3 combines with J gene TRBJ2-7, with TRBD1 identical over 7 bases. Unmatched junction bases numbered 7, after V lost 5 bases and J lost 3 bases. From germline, CDR1 is SGHNT and CDR2 YENEEA. The CDR3 has 14 residues. Here the CDR3 reads CASSLRQGNYEQYF. The CDR3 DNA reads as TGTGCCAGCAGCCTCAGACAGGGAAACTACGAGCAGTACTTC. Together with reference TRBV11-3 and TRBJ2-7, the CDR3 gives the full variable domain: EAGVVQSPRYKIIEKKQPVAFWCNPISGHNTLYWYLQNLGQGPELLIRYENEEAVDDSQLPKDRFSAERLKGVDSTLKIQPAELGDSAVYLCASSLRQGNYEQYFGPGTRLTVT.

This chain joins TRBV18 and TRBJ2-5; D may be TRBD1 (5 bases). Per germline, CDR1 KGHSH and CDR2 LQKENI. V was cut by 6 bases and J by 6 bases, with 23 bases left in between. This CDR3 is 16 amino acids long. The CDR3 DNA sequence: TGTGCCAGCTCGGCCCTCGGAATACTTGACAGTCAGACCCAGTACTTC. It codes for CASSALGILDSQTQYF.

The V and J genes are TRBV6-5 and TRBJ2-5, with 12 positions matching TRBD2. Germline V CDR1 and CDR2: MNHEY, SVGAGI. With V trimmed by 5 bases and J by 5 bases, 6 bases remained unmatched. CDR3 length equals 15 residues. The CDR3, as DNA: TGTGCCAGCAGTCAGTCTAGCGGGGGGGCCGAGACCCAGTACTTC. Its protein product is CASSQSSGGAETQYF.

J is TRBJ2-5 and V is TRBV11-2; 8 bases align to TRBD2. There are 17 residues in the CDR3. Germline V lookup: CDR1 SGHAT, CDR2 FQNNGV. V gave up 0 bases and J gave up 5 bases; unmatched junction bases: 11. CDR3 nucleotide sequence: TGTGCCAGCAGCTTAGAGGTTGGAGCGGGGGAGGGGGAGACCCAGTACTTC. It yields the protein CASSLEVGAGEGETQYF.

This clone was seen only a few times. V and J are TRBV25-1 and TRBJ2-7, with 10 bases matching TRBD2. Unmatched junction bases numbered 7, after V lost 3 bases and J lost 5 bases. CDR1 and CDR2 from the germline V gene are MGHDK and SYGVNS. The CDR3 has 15 amino acids. CDR3 protein: CASSESLAGVNEQYF. CDR3 DNA sequence: TGTGCCAGCAGTGAGTCCCTAGCGGGGGTAAACGAGCAGTACTTC.

This clone has just one count. In DNA, the CDR3 is TGTGCCAGCAACCCGGGACAGGGGAAGAGCAATCAGCCCCAGCATTTT. This sequence encodes CASNPGQGKSNQPQHF. The chain recombines TRBV21-1 with TRBJ1-5; TRBD1, the D gene given by the table, was not confirmed from the DNA. TRBV21-1 is classified as a pseudogene. The CDR3 is made up of 16 amino acids.

The J gene is TRBJ1-1, the V gene TRBV28; D unresolved. Per germline, CDR1 MDHEN and CDR2 SYDVKM. Trimming removed 4 bases from V and 6 bases from J, with 12 bases in between. There are 13 residues in the CDR3. CDR3: CASSYPGTPEAFF. The DNA of the CDR3 is TGTGCCAGCAGTTACCCGGGTACCCCTGAAGCTTTCTTT.

The CDR3 protein is CASSRPGTSGGRSSYNEQFF. In DNA form, the CDR3 reads TGCGCCAGCAGCAGGCCCGGGACTAGCGGGGGGAGGAGCTCCTACAATGAGCAGTTCTTC. The V gene is TRBV5-1, the J gene TRBJ2-1; 15 positions agree with TRBD2. Unmatched junction bases numbered 11, after V lost 4 bases and J lost 0 bases. The length of the CDR3 is 20 residues. Germline V lookup: CDR1 SGHRS, CDR2 YFSETQ.

The J gene is TRBJ1-6, the V gene TRBV6-1; possible D gene TRBD1, 6 bases. CDR1 MNHNS and CDR2 SASEGT come from the germline V gene. The CDR3 extends over 14 amino acids. V was clipped by 3 bases and J by 10 bases, with 13 bases between them. The CDR3: CASSDGTRSSPLHF. The CDR3 DNA reads as TGTGCCAGCAGTGATGGGACACGGTCCTCACCCCTCCACTTT.

The V and J genes are TRBV5-1 and TRBJ2-1; 8 bases line up with TRBD2. The length of the CDR3 is 14 residues. Germline-derived CDR1 and CDR2 are SGHRS and YFSETQ. Trimming removed 3 bases from V and 8 bases from J; junction bases left unmatched: 7. In DNA form, the CDR3 reads TGCGCCAGCAGCTCCCCCGGGGGGGCGTATGAGCAGTTCTTC. Its translation: CASSSPGGAYEQFF.

There are a few counts of this clone. This sample also contains other DNA sequences that code for the same CDR3. The chain carries TRBV30 and TRBJ1-6, with D perhaps TRBD1 (6 bases). The germline V gene has CDR1 GTSNPN and CDR2 SVGIG (reference sequence). V lost 0 bases to trimming and J lost 10 bases, with 10 bases between them. CDR3 length: 13 amino acids. The CDR3 nucleotides are TGTGCCTGGAGTGTACAGGGCAGGTCACCCCTCCACTTT. Amino acid sequence: CAWSVQGRSPLHF.

The J gene is TRBJ1-5, the V gene TRBV19; TRBD1 is a possible D gene (6 bases). The V and J ends lost 5 bases and 1 base respectively, with 12 bases between them. The CDR3 has 15 residues. From germline, CDR1 is LNHDA and CDR2 SQIVND (reference sequence). CDR3 bases: TGTGCCAGTAGTTGGGGGGGGCGCAGCAATCAGCCCCAGCATTTT. Encoded protein: CASSWGGRSNQPQHF. Full variable domain (outside the CDR3, taken from reference TRBV19 and TRBJ1-5): DGGITQSPKYLFRKEGQNVTLSCEQNLNHDAMYWYRQDPGQGLRLIYYSQIVNDFQKGDIAEGYSVSREKKESFPLTVTSAQKNPTAFYLCASSWGGRSNQPQHFGDGTRLSIL.

The gene calls are TRBV5-5 and TRBJ1-6; D gene unclear. Trimming stripped 0 bases from V and 10 bases from J, with 8 bases between. The CDR3 has 13 amino acids. Germline values: CDR1 SGHKS, CDR2 YYEKEE (reference sequence). DNA of the CDR3: TGTGCCAGCAGCTTGGGCAGGAACTCACCCCTCCACTTT. This codes for CASSLGRNSPLHF.

This clone was counted a single time. This chain uses TRBV9 with TRBJ1-6; D is ambiguous. CDR3 length: 15 amino acids. V was shortened by 0 bases and J by 2 bases, with 6 bases between the two germline ends. The V gene's germline CDR1 is SGDLS and CDR2 YYNGEE. Here the CDR3 reads CASSVGGTYNSPLHF. The CDR3 bases are TGTGCCAGCAGCGTAGGAGGGACCTATAATTCACCCCTCCACTTT.

This clone was seen only once. The V and J genes are TRBV29-1 and TRBJ2-1; possible D gene TRBD2, 7 bases. This CDR3 has 13 amino acids. CDR1 and CDR2 (germline): SQVTM, ANQGSEA. With 3 bases removed from V and 6 bases from J, the gap between germline ends came to 12 bases. CDR3 in amino acids: CSVERGLLNEQFF. CDR3 DNA sequence: TGCAGCGTTGAGCGGGGGCTCCTCAATGAGCAGTTCTTC.

The rearrangement links TRBV7-2 to TRBJ2-7, with TRBD2 as a possible D gene (5 bases). Trimming shortened V by 1 base and J by 2 bases, and 9 bases separated the two germline ends. Per the germline V gene, CDR1 is SGHTA and CDR2 is FQGNSA. The CDR3 sequence is 14 residues long. The CDR3 loop is CASSLVLGAYEQYF. The CDR3 coding sequence is TGTGCCAGCAGCTTAGTTCTGGGAGCCTACGAGCAGTACTTC.